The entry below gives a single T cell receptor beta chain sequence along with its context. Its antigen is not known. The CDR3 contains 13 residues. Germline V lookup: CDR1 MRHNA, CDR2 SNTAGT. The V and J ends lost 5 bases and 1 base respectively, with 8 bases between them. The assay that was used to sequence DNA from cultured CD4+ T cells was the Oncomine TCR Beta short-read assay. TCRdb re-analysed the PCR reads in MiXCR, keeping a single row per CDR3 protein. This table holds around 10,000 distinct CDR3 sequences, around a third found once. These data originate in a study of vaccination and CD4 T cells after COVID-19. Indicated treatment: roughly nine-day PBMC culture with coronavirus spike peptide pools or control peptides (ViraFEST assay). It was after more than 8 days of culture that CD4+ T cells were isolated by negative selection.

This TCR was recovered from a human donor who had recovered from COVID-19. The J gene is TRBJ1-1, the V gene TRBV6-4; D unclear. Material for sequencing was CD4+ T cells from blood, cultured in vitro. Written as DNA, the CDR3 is TGTGCCAGCAGTCCCGACTGGAACACTGAAGCTTTCTTT. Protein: CASSPDWNTEAFF.